This T cell receptor (beta chain) was sequenced in a study of T cell responses to AZD1222 COVID-19 vaccine. Study overall: Second-dose timings of about 4 or about 12 weeks were pooled. General study findings and limits: At study baseline, merely five or six AZD1222 recipients were seropositive.

The repertoire was sequenced with immunoSEQ multiplex PCR; TCRdb's copy has only in-frame clones and lacks some. There are 100,000 to 150,000 clones in the sample; 75% to 90% occur only once, and more than 5.5% lies in the top ten. As concerns this clone: The antigen remains undetermined.

Germline V gives CDR1 KGHSH, CDR2 LQKENI. The CDR3 spans 14 residues. Trimming at V came to 3 bases and at J to 8 bases, leaving 6 bases not matched to a gene. Sequenced material: peripheral blood, taken on day 0 of AZD1222 vaccination. The chain uses TRBV18 and TRBJ2-1; TRBD1 matches 8 bases. This TCR derives from an adult in good health. CDR3 sequence reads: CASSPKDRAHEQFF. In DNA form, the CDR3 reads TGTGCCAGCTCACCCAAGGACAGGGCGCATGAGCAGTTCTTC.